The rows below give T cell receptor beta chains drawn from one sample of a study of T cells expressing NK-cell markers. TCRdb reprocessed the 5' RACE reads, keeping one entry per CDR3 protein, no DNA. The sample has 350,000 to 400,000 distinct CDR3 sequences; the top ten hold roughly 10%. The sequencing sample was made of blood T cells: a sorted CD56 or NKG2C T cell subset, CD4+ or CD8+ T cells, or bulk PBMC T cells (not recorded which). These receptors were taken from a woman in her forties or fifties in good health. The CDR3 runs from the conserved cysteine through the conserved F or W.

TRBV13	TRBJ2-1	CASSPPGLAQGNEQFF
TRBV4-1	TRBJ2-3	CASSLEGPDTQYF
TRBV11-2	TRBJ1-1	CASSLDRGREAFF
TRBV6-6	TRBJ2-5	CASRSRGDETQYF
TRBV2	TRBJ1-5	CASSEGPQPQHF
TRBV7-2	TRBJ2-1	CASSPDAGYYNEQFF
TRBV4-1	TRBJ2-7	CASSQAPTGVVQYF
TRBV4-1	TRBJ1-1	CASSRVLLGSEAFF
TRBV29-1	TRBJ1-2	CSVGQGGHGYTF
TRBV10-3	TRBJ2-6	CAISVLASGSGANVLTF
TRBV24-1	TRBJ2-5	CATSDFPEEETQYF
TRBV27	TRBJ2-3	CASSLMNTQYF
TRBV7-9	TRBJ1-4	CASSRQGGRTNEKLFF
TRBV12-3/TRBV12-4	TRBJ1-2	CASSLGDRLNYGYTF
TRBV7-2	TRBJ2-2	CASSREGSSYTGELFF
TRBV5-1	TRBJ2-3	CASSALTGFTDTQYF
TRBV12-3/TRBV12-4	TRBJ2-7	CASSRSVEQYF
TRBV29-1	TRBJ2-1	CSAPLAGLGEQFF
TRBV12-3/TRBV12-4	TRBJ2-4	CAAGAGAKNIQYF
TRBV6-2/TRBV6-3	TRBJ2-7	CASRDTPTYEQYF
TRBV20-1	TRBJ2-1	CSASAVLAGTYNEQFF
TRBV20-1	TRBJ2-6	CSARRFSSGANVLTF
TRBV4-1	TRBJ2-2	CASSQVRVRTGELFF
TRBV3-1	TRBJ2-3	CASSQDRAGTDTQYF
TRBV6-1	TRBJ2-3	CASSPPGQGPTDTQYF
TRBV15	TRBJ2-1	CATSTSPRGDKGQFF
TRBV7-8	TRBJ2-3	CASSLVRASGSASDTQYF
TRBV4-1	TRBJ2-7	CASSQVKPPGREGRYEQYF
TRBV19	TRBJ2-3	CATTSRAGGPADTQYF
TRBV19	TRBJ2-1	CASWDHTYNEQFF
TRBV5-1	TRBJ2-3	CASSLGLAASTDTQYF
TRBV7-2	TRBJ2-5	CASSLVLGLAGALRETQYF